This T cell receptor beta chain emerged from a study of blood T cell repertoires in COVID-19 (TCRdb year 2020). Regarding the complete study: The collaborator samples originated in the United States, Italy and Spain and spanned the acute and convalescent phases of COVID-19. The prospective study material was composed of cDNA or gDNA derived from T cells, B-cell-depleted T cells, or PBMCs. Deeply sampled blood TCRbeta repertoires from subjects exposed to, actively infected with, or recovered from COVID-19 were included in the dataset. The repertoires were made available in a free public database intended to serve as a resource for research on the immune response to SARS-CoV-2. Samples came from the ongoing ImmuneRACE study (first 160 participants) plus 1,254 subjects from 6 global collaborators. Sample metadata almost always included a de-identified subject ID, COVID-19 status, age in years and sex. Where available, HLA class I and class II types were obtained from metadata supplied by the sample provider rather than from assay-based typing. Overall study outcomes, separate from this receptor: Clinical and demographic metadata were provided uncurated, with the amount varying by source and participant.

TCRbeta CDR3 regions were amplified from genomic DNA using the immunoSEQ Assay, a bias-controlled multiplex PCR. The source study handled its data this way. Nucleated cell counts per sample were estimated from amplification of reference gene primers within the assay. To quantify the absolute abundance of each unique TCRbeta CDR3 rearrangement, sequence reads were collapsed and filtered. For each sample, productive Simpson clonality was calculated by taking the square root of Simpson's diversity index across productive rearrangements. The source is immuneACCESS, and TCRdb retained only in-frame sequences with V and J called. Part of the clones is not carried over; for the studies checked, unresolved V genes explain less than half of this, and the remainder is unexplained. Clone size and V and J calls were adopted from that table, with D and trimming inferred from the DNA. The sample yields over 200,000 clones; more than 80% were counted once. The ten most abundant clones make up roughly 2.6% of the sample.

One collaborating source in Seattle enrolled patients while the patients were actively infected and followed the patients over time throughout the course of disease. Whole blood was collected in K2EDTA tubes by collaborating institutions according to the institutions' own protocols. For TCRbeta analysis, collaborators shipped samples in one of three forms: frozen whole blood, isolated PBMCs, or DNA extracted from either of those sample types. The CDR3 contains 10 residues, cysteine and phenylalanine counted. CDR3 DNA is the only sequence kept; it has 30 bases, read in frame from the first base. The germline V gene gives CDR1 as LGHNT and CDR2 as FRNRAP. Remarks on this clone: No antigen is known for it. The junction shows a germline mismatch at one end, possibly a read error.

In this chain, TRBV12-5 is recombined with TRBJ2-3, with a weak D call of TRBD2 (6 bases match). The sequence was collected from a man aged 30 to 45 with COVID-19, enrolled during active disease. The sequencing input was peripheral blood. The sequenced DNA: TGTGCTAGTGGTTCGGGCGGGGCGAATTTT. It translates as CASGSGGANF.